What follows are 20 T cell receptor beta chains derived from one specimen sequenced in a study of response to subunit inactivated influenza vaccine. TCRdb re-analysed the RT-PCR reads in MiXCR, keeping a single row per CDR3 protein. This sample yields about 520,000 distinct CDR3 sequences, of which around 7.9% are seen a single time; less than 15% belongs to the top ten. The source material was PBMCs from blood, sampled less than 30 months after vaccination. Receptors were obtained from a man aged 45-69 years who received an inactivated influenza vaccine.

The sample holds a few counts of this clonotype. The rearrangement links TRBV7-9 to TRBJ2-1, with D possibly matching TRBD2 (5 bases). CDR3 length: 15 residues. V gave up 1 base and J gave up 6 bases, with 13 bases separating them. Germline CDR1 reads SEHNR; CDR2 reads FQNEAQ (reference sequence). CDR3: CASSLVEGLFNEQFF. CDR3 nucleotides: TGTGCCAGCAGCTTAGTCGAGGGCCTTTTCAATGAGCAGTTCTTC.

The genes are TRBV20-1 and TRBJ2-1; 10 positions agree with TRBD1. The CDR3 contains 13 residues. CDR1 and CDR2 from the germline V gene are DFQATT and SNEGSKA (reference sequence). V shed 0 bases, J shed 12 bases, and the junction held 5 bases outside the gene matches. CDR3 nucleotides: TGCAGTGCTAGAGATGGGACAGGGGCCAGGCAGTTCTTC. Amino acids: CSARDGTGARQFF.

The CDR3, as DNA: TGCGCCAGCAGCCCTGACCAGACAGATACGCAGTATTTT. This gives the protein CASSPDQTDTQYF. The chain has TRBV5-1 and TRBJ2-3; D remains unclear. The V end lost 4 bases, the J end lost 3 bases, and 9 bases lay between the germline ends. The CDR3 is made up of 13 amino acids. Germline V CDR1 and CDR2: SGHRS, YFSETQ.

This clonotype was observed at least ten times. The rearrangement links TRBV5-1 to TRBJ2-5; D is uncertain. The CDR3 covers 13 residues. The V gene's germline CDR1 is SGHRS and CDR2 YFSETQ. Trimming shortened V by 0 bases and J by 2 bases, and 5 bases separated the two germline ends. The CDR3 bases are TGCGCCAGCAGCTTGGAACAACAAGAGACCCAGTACTTC. It encodes CASSLEQQETQYF. Full variable domain (outside the CDR3, taken from reference TRBV5-1 and TRBJ2-5): KAGVTQTPRYLIKTRGQQVTLSCSPISGHRSVSWYQQTPGQGLQFLFEYFSETQRNKGNFPGRFSGRQFSNSRSEMNVSTLELGDSALYLCASSLEQQETQYFGPGTRLLVL.

The chain joins TRBV6-5 to TRBJ1-3, with D hard to call. Trimming cost V 0 bases and J 1 base, with 10 bases left between them. The CDR3 is made up of 16 amino acids. The germline V gene has CDR1 MNHEY and CDR2 SVGAGI. The CDR3 spells CASSYSTLGSGNTIYF. CDR3 in DNA: TGTGCCAGCAGTTACTCGACGCTGGGATCTGGAAACACCATATATTTT.

This clonotype was seen ten or more times. This chain connects TRBV9 to TRBJ2-1; D is uncertain. The CDR3 length is 16 residues. Germline lookup yields CDR1 SGDLS and CDR2 YYNGEE. V lost 3 bases and J lost 0, with 13 bases in between. DNA for the CDR3: TGTGCCAGCAGCGGCCACATGTTGGGCTCCTACAATGAGCAGTTCTTC. This encodes CASSGHMLGSYNEQFF.

The V and J genes are TRBV11-2 and TRBJ2-7; TRBD1 matches at 8 bases. Trimming cost V 0 bases and J 2 bases; bases outside gene matches: 9. CDR3 length equals 17 residues. Germline CDR1 is SGHAT and CDR2 is FQNNGV. CDR3 sequence: CASSLDAGGRSPYEQYF. The CDR3 DNA reads as TGTGCCAGCAGCTTAGATGCAGGGGGCAGATCCCCCTACGAGCAGTACTTC.

This clonotype was seen at least ten times. This chain uses TRBV12-3 or TRBV12-4 with TRBJ2-3; 7 bases align to TRBD1. This CDR3 has 15 amino acids. The V gene end was trimmed by 5 bases and the J gene end by 2 bases; junction bases not matched to a gene: 7. This CDR3 reads CASSRQGFPTDTQYF. Here the CDR3 DNA reads TGTGCCAGCAGTAGACAGGGATTCCCCACAGATACGCAGTATTTT.

This clonotype was recorded at least ten times. This chain uses TRBV11-1 with TRBJ1-1; 11 bases fit TRBD1. V trimming: 2 bases; J trimming: 4 bases; junction bases outside the gene matches: 6. The CDR3 is 16 residues long. Looked up from germline, CDR1 is SGHAT and CDR2 is FQDESV (reference sequence). The CDR3: CASSLNAGTGGTEAFF. In DNA, the CDR3 is TGTGCCAGCAGCTTAAACGCCGGGACAGGGGGCACTGAAGCTTTCTTT.

This chain links TRBV14 with TRBJ2-3; D is possibly TRBD2 (5 bases). The germline gives CDR1 SGHDN, CDR2 FVKESK. Trimming shortened V by 1 base and J by 6 bases, and 11 bases separated the two germline ends. CDR3 length: 14 amino acids. The CDR3 region is CASSQVARGDTQYF. The CDR3 region has the DNA TGTGCCAGCAGCCAAGTCGCTAGAGGGGATACGCAGTATTTT.

This clonotype was detected only a few times. This sequence joins TRBV7-9 and TRBJ2-7, with 13 bases fitting TRBD2. With V trimmed by 2 bases and J by 4 bases, 5 bases remained unmatched. The CDR3 runs 16 residues. CDR1 is SEHNR, CDR2 FQNEAQ, per germline (reference sequence). The CDR3 protein is CASSLWTSGSIYEQYF. The CDR3 coding sequence is TGTGCCAGCAGCTTATGGACTAGCGGGAGTATATACGAGCAGTACTTC.

To note about this clonotype: The germline gene is not matched at one end of the junction; a read error may be the cause. The chain joins TRBV7-9 to TRBJ1-3; D possibly corresponds to TRBD1 (5 bases). CDR1 is SEHNR and CDR2 is FQNEAQ in the germline V gene (reference sequence). The CDR3 has 15 residues. The CDR3: CASSPQGSSGNTLYF. The CDR3 DNA reads as TGTGCCAGCAGCCCCCAGGGTAGCTCTGGAAACACCCTATATTTT.

V is TRBV11-2 and J is TRBJ2-7, with 11 bases lining up with TRBD2. This CDR3 region has 17 residues. Germline V gene lookup returns CDR1 SGHAT and CDR2 FQNNGV. J lost 3 bases, V lost 0 bases, and 7 bases had no gene match. CDR3 in DNA: TGTGCCAGCAGCTTAGAGGCTAGCGGGAGGTCTAACTACGAGCAGTACTTC. As protein: CASSLEASGRSNYEQYF.

This clonotype came up many times. The V call is TRBV12-3 or TRBV12-4, the J call TRBJ1-4; 7 positions match TRBD1. The CDR3 consists of 13 residues. J lost 7 bases, V lost 3 bases, and 2 bases had no gene match. In DNA form, the CDR3 reads TGTGCCAGCAGTTTGACAGGGAGTGAAAAACTGTTTTTT. Its translation is CASSLTGSEKLFF.

This clonotype came up many times. The chain employs TRBV12-3 or TRBV12-4 and TRBJ1-1, with TRBD1 matching over 7 bases. Trimming took 4 bases from V and 0 from J; bases not matched to a gene: 23. The CDR3 sequence is 21 residues long. As DNA, the CDR3 is TGTGCCAGCAGTTCCGGCAAACTCCGGGCAGGGGGATGGGGGATGAACACTGAAGCTTTCTTT. Translating gives CASSSGKLRAGGWGMNTEAFF.

At least ten counts were recorded for this clonotype. The J gene is TRBJ2-1, the V gene TRBV3-1; 7 bases map to TRBD2. The V gene's germline CDR1 is LGHDT and CDR2 YNNKEL (reference sequence). Trimming removed 0 bases from V and 0 bases from J; junction bases left unmatched: 5. The length of the CDR3 is 17 residues. The chain's CDR3 is CASSQDRGDLSYNEQFF. Here the CDR3 DNA reads TGTGCCAGCAGCCAAGATCGGGGGGACCTCTCCTACAATGAGCAGTTCTTC.

The rearrangement uses TRBV19 and TRBJ1-6; D not resolved. In germline, CDR1 is LNHDA, CDR2 SQIVND (reference sequence). Trimming shortened V by 3 bases and J by 6 bases, and 15 bases separated the two germline ends. This CDR3 region has 16 residues. The DNA for the CDR3 is TGTGCCAGTAGTATCGGTCCGTCCAGGCCTAATTCACCCCTCCACTTT. Translating gives CASSIGPSRPNSPLHF.

This clonotype was observed a few times. J is TRBJ2-1 and V is TRBV10-3, with a tentative D call TRBD1 (5 bases). The CDR3 is 11 amino acids. Trimming stripped 10 bases from V and 12 bases from J, with 16 bases between. CDR1 ENHRY and CDR2 SYGVKD come from the germline V gene. Here the CDR3 DNA reads TGTGCCACGGGCGACAGTTACACGCAGTTCTTC. Protein: CATGDSYTQFF.

A few counts support this clonotype. The V call is TRBV29-1, the J call TRBJ2-1; 9 bases are a match to TRBD2. Trimming cost V 6 bases and J 6 bases; bases outside gene matches: 6. Germline CDR1 reads SQVTM; CDR2 reads ANQGSEA. The CDR3 is made up of 13 amino acids. The CDR3 DNA sequence: TGCAGCGTAACCGGGACTAGCAGCAATGAGCAGTTCTTC. Translation gives CSVTGTSSNEQFF.

J is TRBJ2-5 and V is TRBV11-2; D is perhaps TRBD1 (7 bases). The CDR3 has 18 residues. Germline lookup yields CDR1 SGHAT and CDR2 FQNNGV. V shed 3 bases and J shed 5 bases, with 25 bases lying between them. CDR3 sequence reads: CASSFFEGATEGRETQYF. CDR3 sequence (DNA): TGTGCCAGCAGCTTCTTTGAGGGGGCGACGGAGGGGCGGGAGACCCAGTACTTC.